What follows is one T cell receptor (beta chain) and its context. Its antigen is still unknown. This specimen belongs to a study of response to subunit inactivated influenza vaccine. Study findings and constraints: Authors proposed each seasonal influenza vaccination draws in few new T cells.

TCRdb recomputed calls from the RT-PCR reads with MiXCR, one row per CDR3 protein. The sample consists of 650,000 to 800,000 distinct CDR3 sequences, around 20% of them appearing once. V dropped 5 bases and J dropped 2; count of bases not matched to a gene: 7. Germline V gives CDR1 SNHLY, CDR2 FYNNEI. The CDR3 spans 15 residues. Sequenced here: PBMCs from blood, sampled about 5 days after vaccination. This chain uses TRBV2 with TRBJ2-5; 8 bases line up with TRBD1. This sequence was found in a man aged 50 to 59 who received an inactivated influenza vaccine. The CDR3 protein is CASSRDRSLQETQYF. Here the CDR3 DNA reads TGTGCCAGCAGTCGGGACAGGAGCCTTCAAGAGACCCAGTACTTC. Looking up the rest from reference TRBV2 and TRBJ2-5 gives the full variable domain: EPEVTQTPSHQVTQMGQEVILRCVPISNHLYFYWYRQILGQKVEFLVSFYNNEISEKSEIFDDQFSVERPDGSNFTLKIRSTKLEDSAMYFCASSRDRSLQETQYFGPGTRLLVL.